Listed here are 30 T cell receptor beta chains from one sample, sequenced in a study of blood T cell repertoires in COVID-19. Generated by immunoSEQ multiplex PCR, the TCRdb table keeps only in-frame clones and is missing some. This sample has roughly 170,000 clones, with roughly 80% found just once. The sequencing sample was made of PBMCs or T cells enriched from blood (not recorded which). These receptors originate from a woman in her 40s with acute COVID-19.

The chain combines TRBV27 with TRBJ2-3; 10 nucleotides agree with TRBD2. The germline V gene encodes CDR1 MNHEY and CDR2 SMNVEV (reference sequence). The CDR3 is 18 residues long. V shed 2 bases, J shed 2 bases, and the junction held 10 bases outside the gene matches. CDR3 bases: TGTGCCAGCAGTTTAAAGGGACCGGGACTAGCGACCACAGATACGCAGTATTTT. Translated: CASSLKGPGLATTDTQYF.

The chain combines TRBV14 with TRBJ1-2; the D is unclear. CDR3 length equals 15 residues. Germline-derived CDR1 and CDR2 are SGHDN and FVKESK. Trimming removed 0 bases at V and 8 bases at J, with 16 bases between. This CDR3 reads CASSQDTRTFSGYTF. The CDR3 DNA reads as TGTGCCAGCAGCCAAGACACCAGGACTTTCAGCGGCTACACCTTC. The complete variable domain, with remaining parts taken from reference TRBV14 and TRBJ1-2, reads EAGVTQFPSHSVIEKGQTVTLRCDPISGHDNLYWYRRVMGKEIKFLLHFVKESKQDESGMPNNRFLAERTGGTYSTLKVQPAELEDSGVYFCASSQDTRTFSGYTFGSGTRLTVV.

The chain links TRBV6-6 to TRBJ2-3; 16 bases fit TRBD2. In germline, CDR1 is MNHNY, CDR2 SVGAGI (reference sequence). V trimming: 5 bases; J trimming: 3 bases; junction bases outside the gene matches: 8. The CDR3 is 18 amino acids. The CDR3 loop is CASSPGTSGRALTDTQYF. Written as DNA, the CDR3 is TGTGCCAGCAGTCCCGGGACTAGCGGGAGGGCCCTGACAGATACGCAGTATTTT.

The CDR3 sequence: CASSEVTSGGGYTF. DNA for the CDR3: TGTGCCAGCAGCGAGGTCACATCGGGAGGGGGCTACACCTTC. The chain joins TRBV11-3 to TRBJ1-2; no clear D gene. The CDR3 has 14 amino acids. Trimming shortened V by 5 bases and J by 8 bases, and 18 bases separated the two germline ends. The germline V gene encodes CDR1 SGHNT and CDR2 YENEEA.

In its sample, this clone was seen once. The chain carries TRBV7-2 and TRBJ2-5; the D gene is possibly TRBD2 (6 bases). The germline V and J ends were trimmed by 4 bases and 0 bases, with 15 bases remaining between them. Germline V gene lookup returns CDR1 SGHTA and CDR2 FQGNSA. The CDR3 has 16 residues. The CDR3 coding sequence is TGTGCCAGCAGCTCCGTAGGGGCTAGCGACCAAGAGACCCAGTACTTC. Protein: CASSSVGASDQETQYF.

The chain couples TRBV9 to TRBJ2-3, with 8 nucleotides matching TRBD1. Trimming removed 4 bases from V and 3 bases from J; junction bases left unmatched: 7. This CDR3 is 15 amino acids long. Germline loops: CDR1 SGDLS, CDR2 YYNGEE. CDR3 coding DNA: TGTGCCAGCAGCCCTATAGGGACAGGAACAGATACGCAGTATTTT. Its protein is CASSPIGTGTDTQYF.

The gene calls are TRBV12-5 and TRBJ2-7; possible D gene TRBD2, 7 bases. There are 14 residues in the CDR3. V shed 3 bases and J shed 5 bases, with 14 bases lying between them. Per the germline V gene, CDR1 is LGHNT and CDR2 is FRNRAP. The CDR3 DNA reads TGTGCTAGTGGTTTCGGGGGGCGAATCGACGAGCAGTACGTC. It codes for CASGFGGRIDEQYV.

As for this clone: The sample carries other DNA sequences with the same CDR3. The chain has TRBV24-1 and TRBJ2-3, with D possibly matching TRBD1 (5 bases). CDR3 length: 14 residues. V lost 4 bases and J lost 1, with 8 bases in between. Germline values: CDR1 KGHDR, CDR2 SFDVKD. The CDR3 region has the DNA TGTGCCACCAGTGACCCGACAGGCACAGATACGCAGTATTTT. It yields the protein CATSDPTGTDTQYF.

This rearrangement joins TRBV11-3 to TRBJ2-2, with TRBD2 matching 7 bases. The CDR3 loop spans 15 amino acids. CDR1 and CDR2 from the germline V gene are SGHNT and YENEEA. Losses at the gene ends were 4 bases for V and 2 bases for J; bases not matched to a gene: 4. The CDR3: CASSSWTRNTGELFF. The CDR3 DNA follows: TGTGCCAGCAGCTCCTGGACTAGAAACACCGGGGAGCTGTTTTTT.

The chain carries TRBV5-1 and TRBJ2-7, with 9 nucleotides matching TRBD1. V was clipped by 7 bases and J by 0 bases; unmatched bases: 5. CDR1 and CDR2 (germline): SGHRS, YFSETQ. This CDR3 is built from 14 residues. The CDR3 is CASSGQGPSYEQYF. In DNA, the CDR3 is TGCGCCAGCTCTGGACAGGGGCCCTCCTACGAGCAGTACTTC.

The gene calls are TRBV5-6 and TRBJ2-7, with TRBD2 matching over 8 bases. V lost 3 bases, J lost 0 bases, and 8 bases stayed unmatched. The germline CDR1 and CDR2 sequences are SGHDT and YYEEEE. The CDR3 covers 16 residues. In nucleotides, the CDR3 is TGTGCCAGCAGCTCTCCGGGAGGGGCCGGCTCCTACGAGCAGTACTTC. It yields the protein CASSSPGGAGSYEQYF.

The genes are TRBV5-1 and TRBJ1-2, with 7 nucleotides matching TRBD1. This CDR3 is 15 amino acids long. The V gene's germline CDR1 is SGHRS and CDR2 YFSETQ. V dropped 0 bases and J dropped 0; count of bases not matched to a gene: 2. CDR3 region: CASSLGQGTNYGYTF. CDR3 in DNA: TGCGCCAGCAGCTTGGGACAGGGTACTAACTATGGCTACACCTTC.

The rearrangement uses TRBV6-7 and TRBJ2-1, with a possible D match to TRBD2 (5 bases). TRBV6-7 falls under the ORF class, with uncertain function. The V gene lost 0 bases and the J gene lost 3 bases, with 30 bases spanning the gap. The CDR3 has 22 amino acids. The CDR3 bases are TGTGCCAGCAGTTACTCGACGAAGGCTACTAGTCACCCCCCTACCGACTACAATGAGCAGTTCTTC. Protein sequence: CASSYSTKATSHPPTDYNEQFF.

This chain links TRBV7-8 with TRBJ2-5, with D maybe TRBD2 (5 bases). V shed 2 bases and J shed 3 bases, with 10 bases lying between them. Germline CDR1 is SGHVS and CDR2 is FQNEAQ. The CDR3 runs 14 residues. The CDR3: CASSLRGRKETQYF. The CDR3 bases are TGTGCCAGCAGCTTACGAGGGCGAAAAGAGACCCAGTACTTC.

The chain recombines TRBV19 with TRBJ2-7; the match to TRBD2 covers 7 bases. The CDR3 totals 16 residues. The germline V gene has CDR1 LNHDA and CDR2 SQIVND (reference sequence). V lost 6 bases, J lost 2 bases, and 13 bases stayed unmatched. CDR3 DNA sequence: TGTGCCAGTAGAACCACAACGGGCGGGAGCCCCTACGAGCAGTACTTC. Protein sequence: CASRTTTGGSPYEQYF.

The chain combines TRBV2 with TRBJ2-7; D perhaps matches TRBD2 (6 bases). The V and J ends lost 5 bases and 6 bases respectively, with 17 bases between them. There are 14 residues in the CDR3. CDR1 and CDR2 (germline): SNHLY, FYNNEI. The CDR3 here is CASSLDGGGREQYF. The CDR3 DNA sequence: TGTGCCAGCAGTCTAGACGGGGGAGGACGCGAGCAGTACTTC.

The chain links TRBV11-3 to TRBJ2-1, with TRBD2 as a possible D gene (5 bases). The germline V gene has CDR1 SGHNT and CDR2 YENEEA. The CDR3 loop spans 14 amino acids. V shed 0 bases and J shed 8 bases, with 11 bases lying between them. The CDR3 DNA follows: TGTGCCAGCAGCTTAGATCGGCTAGCAGATGAGCAGTTCTTC. Translation gives CASSLDRLADEQFF.

V usage is TRBV6-5 and J usage is TRBJ1-2; the D is unclear. This CDR3 spans 15 amino acids. CDR1 and CDR2 from the germline V gene are MNHEY and SVGAGI. V lost 5 bases and J lost 4, with 17 bases in between. Here the CDR3 DNA reads TGTGCCAGCAGTCCCCCCCCCGGGAGTCTCTATGGCTACACCTTC. As protein: CASSPPPGSLYGYTF.

This clone has ten or more counts. The chain couples TRBV4-2 to TRBJ2-1; D call uncertain. V was cut by 0 bases and J by 10 bases, with 13 bases left in between. The CDR3 has 14 residues. Germline CDR1 reads LGHNA; CDR2 reads YNFKEQ. The CDR3 coding sequence is TGTGCCAGCAGCCAAGACTTCTCAGGAAGGGAGCAGTTCTTC. Amino acids: CASSQDFSGREQFF.

J is TRBJ1-3 and V is TRBV9; tentatively, D is TRBD1 (5 bases). CDR1 is SGDLS, CDR2 YYNGEE, per germline. V lost 0 bases and J lost 2, with 12 bases in between. The CDR3 loop spans 16 amino acids. CDR3: CASSVEGGGTGNTIYF. The CDR3 DNA sequence: TGTGCCAGCAGCGTAGAGGGTGGGGGGACTGGAAACACCATATATTTT.

The chain combines TRBV9 with TRBJ2-1; 8 nucleotides line up with TRBD2. Per the germline V gene, CDR1 is SGDLS and CDR2 is YYNGEE. Germline trimming cut 0 bases from V and 7 bases from J; bases unmatched to any gene: 6. The CDR3 contains 15 residues. The CDR3 nucleotides read TGTGCCAGCAGCGTAGGGGTAGCGGGGACAAATGAGCAGTTCTTC. It translates to CASSVGVAGTNEQFF.

J is TRBJ2-3 and V is TRBV7-8; weak D call: TRBD2 (5 bases). Germline V gene sequence: CDR1 SGHVS, CDR2 FQNEAQ. Trimming cost V 6 bases and J 2 bases, with 27 bases left between them. The CDR3 has 19 residues. In DNA form, the CDR3 reads TGTGCCAGCAGTCGTTGGATTTTAGGAGGAGCTGACGACACAGATACGCAGTATTTT. This codes for CASSRWILGGADDTDTQYF.

This clone has more than one count but fewer than ten. This rearrangement joins TRBV5-1 to TRBJ2-2; D may be TRBD2 (5 bases). Per the germline V gene, CDR1 is SGHRS and CDR2 is YFSETQ. CDR3 length: 15 amino acids. V shed 3 bases and J shed 0 bases, with 9 bases lying between them. The CDR3 nucleotides read TGCGCCAGCAGCTCTAGCAGTTCGAACACCGGGGAGCTGTTTTTT. It is translated as CASSSSSSNTGELFF.

This chain uses TRBV6-5 with TRBJ1-4; D remains ambiguous. Trimming took 0 bases from V and 8 from J, leaving 16 bases between them. Germline V gene data show CDR1 as MNHEY and CDR2 as SVGAGI. There are 16 residues in the CDR3. In nucleotides, the CDR3 is TGTGCCAGCAGTTACTCCCTAGCGCGGGTTCGGGAAAAACTGTTTTTT. It encodes CASSYSLARVREKLFF.

This chain connects TRBV13 to TRBJ2-2; TRBD2 agrees at 11 bases. The V segment lost 4 bases and the J segment 4 bases; nucleotides outside the gene matches: 11. Germline CDR1 is PRHDT and CDR2 is FYEKMQ (reference sequence). This CDR3 has 18 amino acids. Here the CDR3 reads CASSYNLVAGGGTGELFF. In nucleotides, the CDR3 is TGTGCCAGCAGCTACAACCTCGTAGCGGGAGGGGGCACCGGGGAGCTGTTTTTT.

This clone has a handful of counts. The chain uses TRBV6-5 and TRBJ2-7; TRBD1 agrees at 11 bases. The V segment lost 4 bases and the J segment 1 base; nucleotides outside the gene matches: 3. The CDR3 extends over 15 amino acids. Germline V gene lookup returns CDR1 MNHEY and CDR2 SVGAGI. Here the CDR3 DNA reads TGTGCCAGCAGTTTAGGGACAGGGGGATCCTACGAGCAGTACTTC. This translates into CASSLGTGGSYEQYF.

This chain links TRBV3-1 (or the pseudogene TRBV3-2) with TRBJ2-3; 11 bases map to TRBD2. V lost 4 bases to trimming and J lost 5 bases; unmatched junction nucleotides: 2. CDR1 LGHDT and CDR2 YNNKEL come from the germline V gene (reference sequence). The CDR3 totals 14 residues. CDR3 sequence: CASSPGLAGDTQYF. Here the CDR3 DNA reads TGTGCCAGCAGCCCCGGACTAGCGGGAGATACGCAGTATTTT.

The chain uses TRBV7-9 and TRBJ2-7; D is ambiguous. Trimming removed 1 base from V and 0 bases from J, with 7 bases in between. The CDR3 is made up of 14 amino acids. Per germline, CDR1 SEHNR and CDR2 FQNEAQ (reference sequence). The CDR3 protein is CASSLGAYSYEQYF. The CDR3 DNA sequence: TGTGCCAGCAGCTTAGGTGCGTACTCCTACGAGCAGTACTTC.

The chain carries TRBV19 and TRBJ1-4; the match to TRBD1 covers 9 bases. Germline V CDR1 and CDR2: LNHDA, SQIVND (reference sequence). The junction had 4 bases not matched to a gene; V was cut back by 2 bases and J by 0 bases. CDR3 length equals 17 residues. The CDR3 DNA follows: TGTGCCAGTAGTATAAGGGGACAGGGCACAACTAATGAAAAACTGTTTTTT. Amino acid sequence: CASSIRGQGTTNEKLFF.

This clone has just one count. The chain has TRBV6-5 and TRBJ2-5, with TRBD1 identical over 10 bases. This CDR3 is 14 amino acids long. The germline V gene has CDR1 MNHEY and CDR2 SVGAGI. V trimming: 6 bases; J trimming: 7 bases; junction bases outside the gene matches: 8. CDR3 nucleotides: TGTGCCAGCAGACCCAACGGACAGGGGGGGACCCAGTACTTC. It yields the protein CASRPNGQGGTQYF.